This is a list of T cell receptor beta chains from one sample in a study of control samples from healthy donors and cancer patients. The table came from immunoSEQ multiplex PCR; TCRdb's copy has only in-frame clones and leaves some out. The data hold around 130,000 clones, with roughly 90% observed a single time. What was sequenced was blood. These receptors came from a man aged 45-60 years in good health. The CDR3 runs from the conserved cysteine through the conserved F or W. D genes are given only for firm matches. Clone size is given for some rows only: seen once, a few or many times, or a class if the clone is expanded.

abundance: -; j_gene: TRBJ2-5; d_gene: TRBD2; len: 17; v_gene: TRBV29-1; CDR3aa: CSVELPLKRGPEETQYF; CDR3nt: TGCAGCGTTGAATTGCCCCTGAAGCGGGGGCCTGAAGAGACCCAGTACTTC
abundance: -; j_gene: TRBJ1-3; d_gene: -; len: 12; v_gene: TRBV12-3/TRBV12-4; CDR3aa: CASSSTGNTIYF; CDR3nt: TGTGCCAGCAGTTCTACAGGAAACACCATATATTTT
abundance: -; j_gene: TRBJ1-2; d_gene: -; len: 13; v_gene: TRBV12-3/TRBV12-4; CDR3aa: CASSLGGGYGYTF; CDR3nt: TGTGCCAGCAGTTTAGGGGGAGGGTATGGCTACACCTTC
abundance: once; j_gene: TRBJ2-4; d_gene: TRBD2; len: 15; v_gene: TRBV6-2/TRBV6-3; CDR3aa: CASSKTSGDKNIQYF; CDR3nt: TGTGCCAGCAGCAAGACTAGCGGGGACAAAAACATTCAGTACTTC
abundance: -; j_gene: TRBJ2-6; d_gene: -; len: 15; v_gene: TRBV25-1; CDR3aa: CLIQESSSGANVLTF; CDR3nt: TGTCTCATACAGGAATCCAGCTCTGGGGCCAACGTCCTGACTTTC
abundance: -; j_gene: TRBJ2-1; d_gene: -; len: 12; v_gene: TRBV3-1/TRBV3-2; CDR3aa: CASSQVNNEQFF; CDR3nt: TGTGCCAGCAGCCAAGTAAACAATGAGCAGTTCTTC
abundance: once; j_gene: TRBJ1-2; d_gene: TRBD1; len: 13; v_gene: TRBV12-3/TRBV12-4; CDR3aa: CASSLQGSYGYTF; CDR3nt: TGTGCCAGCAGCCTACAGGGGAGCTATGGCTACACCTTC
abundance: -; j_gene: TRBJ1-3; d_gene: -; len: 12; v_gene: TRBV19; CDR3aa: CASSITGSAIYF; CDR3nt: TGTGCCAGTAGTATTACGGGATCTGCCATATATTTT
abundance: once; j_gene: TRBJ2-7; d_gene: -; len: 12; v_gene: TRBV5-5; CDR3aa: CASSLQGYEQYF; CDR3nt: TGTGCCAGCAGCTTACAGGGATACGAGCAGTACTTC
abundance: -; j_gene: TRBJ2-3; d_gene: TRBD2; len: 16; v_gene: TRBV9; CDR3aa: CASSVQLAGATDTQYF; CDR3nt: TGTGCCAGCAGCGTACAGCTAGCGGGGGCGACAGATACGCAGTATTTT
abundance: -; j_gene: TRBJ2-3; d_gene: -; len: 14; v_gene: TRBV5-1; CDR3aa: CASSLAGHGDTQYF; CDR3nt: TGCGCCAGCAGCTTGGCGGGGCACGGAGATACGCAGTATTTT
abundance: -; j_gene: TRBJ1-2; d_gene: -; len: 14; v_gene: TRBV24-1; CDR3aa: CATSDFTASYGYTF; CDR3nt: TGTGCCACCAGTGATTTTACGGCCTCATATGGCTACACCTTC
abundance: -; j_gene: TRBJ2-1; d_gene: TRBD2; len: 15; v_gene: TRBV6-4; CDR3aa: CASRGTSGGADEQFF; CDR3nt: TGTGCCAGCAGGGGGACTAGCGGGGGGGCTGATGAGCAGTTCTTC
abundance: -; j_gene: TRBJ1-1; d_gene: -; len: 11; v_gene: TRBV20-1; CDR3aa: CSASRNTEAFF; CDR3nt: TGCAGTGCGTCCAGGAACACTGAAGCTTTCTTT
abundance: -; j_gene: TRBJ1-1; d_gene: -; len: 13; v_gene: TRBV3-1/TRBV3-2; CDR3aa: CASSHAGRTEAFF; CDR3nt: TGTGCCAGCAGCCACGCTGGGCGGACTGAAGCTTTCTTT
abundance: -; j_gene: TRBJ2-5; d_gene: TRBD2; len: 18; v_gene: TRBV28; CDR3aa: CASSPTPRLAGTQETQYF; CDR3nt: TGTGCCAGCAGTCCCACCCCGAGGCTAGCGGGTACGCAAGAGACCCAGTACTTC
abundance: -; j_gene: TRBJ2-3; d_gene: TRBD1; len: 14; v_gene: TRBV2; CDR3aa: CASSGQGGSDTQYF; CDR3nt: TGTGCCAGCAGCGGACAGGGGGGATCGGATACGCAGTATTTT
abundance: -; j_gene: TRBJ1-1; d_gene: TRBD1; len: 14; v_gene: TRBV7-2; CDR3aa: CASSFDRGNTEAFF; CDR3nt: TGTGCCAGCAGTTTCGACAGGGGGAACACTGAAGCTTTCTTT
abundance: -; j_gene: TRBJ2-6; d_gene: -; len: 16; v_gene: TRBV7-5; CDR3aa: CARSCLPGQGARVLTF; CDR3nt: TGTGCCAGAAGCTGCCTCCCGGGACAGGGGGCGCGGGTCCTGACTTTC
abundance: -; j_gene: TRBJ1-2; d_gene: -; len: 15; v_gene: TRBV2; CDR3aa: CAMTGVAHSNYGYTF; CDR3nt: TGTGCCATGACGGGAGTAGCCCATTCTAACTATGGCTACACCTTC
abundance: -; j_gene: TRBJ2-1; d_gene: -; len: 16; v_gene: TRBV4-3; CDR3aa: CASSQESQEPYNEQFF; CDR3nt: TGCGCCAGCAGCCAAGAAAGCCAGGAACCCTACAATGAGCAGTTCTTC
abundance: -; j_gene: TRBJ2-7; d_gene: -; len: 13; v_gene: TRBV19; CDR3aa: CASSIAVHYEQYF; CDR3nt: TGTGCCAGTAGTATAGCCGTCCACTACGAGCAGTACTTC
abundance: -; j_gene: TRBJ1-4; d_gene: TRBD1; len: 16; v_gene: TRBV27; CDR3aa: CASSFYRKQGDEKLFF; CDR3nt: TGTGCCAGCAGTTTCTACCGGAAGCAGGGGGATGAAAAACTGTTTTTT